Below are 21 T cell receptor beta chains sequenced from a single sample in a study of shared clonotypes between healthy human individuals. It was CD45RO-negative cells, positively selected for CCR7, that made up naive CD8 cells, with terminally differentiated effector memory CD45RA+ cells excluded. Sequencing was performed with immunoSEQ multiplex PCR; in TCRdb, only in-frame clones are kept and a portion is missing. Seen here are around 2.1 million clones, roughly 91% observed once, and the top ten hold roughly 1.7%. Sequenced input: naive CD8+ T cells from PBMCs. Source of these receptors: a man aged 18 to 29 in good health. Some clones in this sample may be carry-over from other donors' samples.

V usage is TRBV7-9 and J usage is TRBJ2-3; 8 nucleotides match TRBD2. The V and J ends lost 8 bases and 2 bases, in that order; junction bases with no gene match: 9. CDR3 length: 15 amino acids. CDR1 SEHNR and CDR2 FQNEAQ come from the germline V gene (reference sequence). The CDR3 spells CASWGGGRITDTQYF. DNA of the CDR3: TGTGCCAGCTGGGGGGGCGGGAGGATCACAGATACGCAGTATTTT.

The chain has TRBV7-9 and TRBJ2-7, with 9 bases that match TRBD2. CDR3 length equals 16 residues. Trimming cost V 5 bases and J 2 bases; bases outside gene matches: 10. The germline V gene has CDR1 SEHNR and CDR2 FQNEAQ (reference sequence). The CDR3 sequence is CASSPRGLARAYEQYF. Written as DNA, the CDR3 is TGTGCCAGCAGCCCCAGAGGACTAGCGAGAGCCTACGAGCAGTACTTC.

The J gene is TRBJ1-2, the V gene TRBV7-2, with D possibly matching TRBD1 (5 bases). Trimming took off 7 bases at V and 2 bases at J, with 17 bases between the two ends. CDR3 length: 15 residues. In germline, CDR1 is SGHTA, CDR2 FQGNSA. The CDR3 loop reads CASTLSRGTNYGYTF. The CDR3 nucleotides are TGTGCCAGCACCCTAAGCCGAGGGACCAACTATGGCTACACCTTC.

The chain uses TRBV29-1 and TRBJ2-7; TRBD1 matches at 7 bases. From germline, CDR1 is SQVTM and CDR2 ANQGSEA. The CDR3 has 13 amino acids. J gave up 6 bases and V 7 bases, and 12 bases lay outside the gene matches. The CDR3 spells CSARQGPWGEQYF. CDR3 sequence (DNA): TGCAGCGCCCGACAGGGACCCTGGGGCGAGCAGTACTTC.

The rearrangement uses TRBV28 and TRBJ2-7; TRBD1 matches at 8 bases. The germline CDR1 and CDR2 sequences are MDHEN and SYDVKM. The CDR3 extends over 14 amino acids. The junction had 8 bases not matched to a gene; V was cut back by 5 bases and J by 5 bases. The CDR3 here is CASSRTGNRHEQYF. The CDR3 nucleotides are TGTGCCAGCAGTCGGACAGGGAATCGGCACGAGCAGTACTTC.

The rearrangement links TRBV6-5 to TRBJ2-5, with D uncertain. Per germline, CDR1 MNHEY and CDR2 SVGAGI. This CDR3 region has 13 residues. The V gene lost 5 bases and the J gene lost 4 bases, with 11 bases spanning the gap. DNA for the CDR3: TGTGCCAGCAGTCAAGTGAATCCAGAGACCCAGTACTTC. It codes for CASSQVNPETQYF.

This clone was counted a single time. This sequence joins TRBV5-1 and TRBJ2-1; D is uncertain. The CDR3 totals 17 residues. CDR1 and CDR2 (germline): SGHRS, YFSETQ. V was shortened by 4 bases and J by 4 bases, with 21 bases between the two germline ends. The chain's CDR3 is CASSPSPGASKYNEQFF. CDR3 bases: TGCGCCAGCAGCCCCTCTCCGGGTGCCTCAAAATACAATGAGCAGTTCTTC. Drawing the rest from reference TRBV5-1 and TRBJ2-1, the complete variable domain is KAGVTQTPRYLIKTRGQQVTLSCSPISGHRSVSWYQQTPGQGLQFLFEYFSETQRNKGNFPGRFSGRQFSNSRSEMNVSTLELGDSALYLCASSPSPGASKYNEQFFGPGTRLTVL.

The rearrangement links TRBV7-9 to TRBJ1-5; no firm D call. Trimming removed 5 bases at V and 6 bases at J, with 11 bases between. The CDR3 has 13 amino acids. Germline CDR1 and CDR2: SEHNR and FQNEAQ (reference sequence). The CDR3 here is CASSPAAGQPQHF. The CDR3 nucleotides read TGTGCCAGCAGCCCCGCTGCTGGTCAGCCCCAGCATTTT.

Concerning this clone itself: Other DNA sequences of this sample code for an identical CDR3. The rearrangement joins TRBV19 to TRBJ2-7; 8 bases align to TRBD1. Trimming took 4 bases from V and 4 from J; bases not matched to a gene: 6. The CDR3 length is 14 residues. In germline, CDR1 is LNHDA, CDR2 SQIVND (reference sequence). The CDR3 DNA is TGTGCCAGTAGTACCGGGACAGGACCTTACGAGCAGTACTTC. As protein: CASSTGTGPYEQYF.

The chain couples TRBV2 to TRBJ2-1; 8 nucleotides align to TRBD2. The germline V gene encodes CDR1 SNHLY and CDR2 FYNNEI. The junction had 13 bases not matched to a gene; V was cut back by 2 bases and J by 1 base. The CDR3 is 19 residues long. CDR3 protein: CASSERWASGLMSYNEQFF. In nucleotides, the CDR3 is TGTGCCAGCAGTGAAAGGTGGGCTAGCGGGCTGATGTCCTACAATGAGCAGTTCTTC.

The chain has TRBV18 and TRBJ2-7; no clear D gene. CDR1 and CDR2 (germline): KGHSH, LQKENI. V lost 0 bases to trimming and J lost 3 bases, with 3 bases between them. The CDR3 spans 12 residues. CDR3 loop: CASSPPGYEQYF. The CDR3 DNA follows: TGTGCCAGCTCACCACCGGGCTACGAGCAGTACTTC. Full variable domain (remainder filled in from reference TRBV18 and TRBJ2-7): NAGVMQNPRHLVRRRGQEARLRCSPMKGHSHVYWYRQLPEEGLKFMVYLQKENIIDESGMPKERFSAEFPKEGPSILRIQQVVRGDSAAYFCASSPPGYEQYFGPGTRLTVT.

The chain carries TRBV5-1 and TRBJ2-2; 10 positions match TRBD1. The V and J ends lost 3 bases and 3 bases, in that order; junction bases with no gene match: 5. CDR1 is SGHRS and CDR2 is YFSETQ in the germline V gene. This CDR3 is built from 16 residues. The CDR3 here is CASSSGQGEYTGELFF. CDR3 bases: TGCGCCAGCAGCTCCGGACAGGGGGAGTACACCGGGGAGCTGTTTTTT.

The chain combines TRBV10-3 with TRBJ2-2; D is ambiguous. This CDR3 region has 16 residues. Trimming stripped 1 base from V and 0 bases from J, with 9 bases between. Germline V CDR1 and CDR2: ENHRY, SYGVKD. CDR3: CAISELKASNTGELFF. CDR3 nucleotide sequence: TGTGCCATCAGTGAGTTGAAGGCATCGAACACCGGGGAGCTGTTTTTT.

This chain joins TRBV7-9 and TRBJ2-5; TRBD1 might be the D (5 bases). CDR3 length: 15 residues. Trimming took off 2 bases at V and 1 base at J, with 11 bases between the two ends. Germline V gene sequence: CDR1 SEHNR, CDR2 FQNEAQ (reference sequence). CDR3 region: CASSLIRQGQETQYF. For the CDR3, the DNA is TGTGCCAGCAGCTTAATTCGGCAGGGCCAAGAGACCCAGTACTTC.

This chain links TRBV19 with TRBJ2-7; D is possibly TRBD1 (7 bases). There are 12 residues in the CDR3. The germline gives CDR1 LNHDA, CDR2 SQIVND (reference sequence). Between the trimmed V and J ends, which lost 5 bases and 4 bases, there was a span of 9 bases. The CDR3 loop is CASSAGGYEQYF. CDR3 coding DNA: TGTGCCAGTAGTGCAGGGGGGTACGAGCAGTACTTC.

For the CDR3, the DNA is TGCGCCAGCAGCCAACGGTGGGGGTTAGCGGCGTGGGGGAATGAGCAGTTCTTC. Translated, it gives CASSQRWGLAAWGNEQFF. This chain connects TRBV4-1 to TRBJ2-1, with D maybe TRBD2 (6 bases). The germline CDR1 and CDR2 sequences are MGHRA and YSYEKL. The CDR3 totals 18 residues. The V end was cut by 2 bases, the J end by 7 bases, with 24 bases between.

The genes are TRBV11-3 and TRBJ2-2; 12 bases are shared with TRBD2. Germline assignment: CDR1 SGHNT and CDR2 YENEEA. V trimming: 3 bases; J trimming: 6 bases; junction bases outside the gene matches: 11. The CDR3 is 18 amino acids. Written as DNA, the CDR3 is TGTGCCAGCAGCTTTTCTAGCGGGAGGGCCCTAATAGCCGGGGAGCTGTTTTTT. As protein: CASSFSSGRALIAGELFF.

The V call is TRBV5-1, the J call TRBJ1-4; TRBD1 is a possible D gene (5 bases). V gave up 3 bases and J gave up 1 base, with 13 bases separating them. The CDR3 loop spans 16 amino acids. CDR1 is SGHRS, CDR2 YFSETQ, per germline. The CDR3 protein is CASSSVGRRTNEKLFF. The CDR3 DNA reads TGCGCCAGCAGCTCGGTGGGACGGAGAACTAATGAAAAACTGTTTTTT.

This rearrangement joins TRBV4-1 to TRBJ2-5; 10 bases are a match to TRBD1. The better agreement between TRBJ2-7 and the DNA end casts doubt on the J call. Per the germline V gene, CDR1 is MGHRA and CDR2 is YSYEKL. The CDR3 extends over 17 amino acids. The DNA for the CDR3 is TGCGCCAGCAGCCATGCTTGGGACAGGGGTCCTCCCTACGAGCAGTACTTC. It codes for CASSHAWDRGPPYEQYF.

Concerning this clone itself: This same CDR3 is encoded by further DNA sequences in the sample. This chain links TRBV9 with TRBJ2-2, with D possibly TRBD1 on 6 matching bases. The CDR3 has 13 residues. V gave up 1 base and J gave up 5 bases, with 6 bases separating them. Per the germline V gene, CDR1 is SGDLS and CDR2 is YYNGEE. The CDR3 loop is CASSVTGTGELFF. In nucleotides, the CDR3 is TGTGCCAGCAGCGTAACAGGGACCGGGGAGCTGTTTTTT.

CDR3 in DNA: TGTGCCAGCAGCCCTCTTAACGGGGGGCAAAGGTCTGGGGCCAACGTCCTGACTTTC. This encodes CASSPLNGGQRSGANVLTF. The chain employs TRBV7-9 and TRBJ2-6; D might be TRBD2 (7 bases). V was pared by 5 bases and J by 1 base, with 21 bases between. Germline values: CDR1 SEHNR, CDR2 FQNEAQ (reference sequence). The CDR3 runs to 19 residues.